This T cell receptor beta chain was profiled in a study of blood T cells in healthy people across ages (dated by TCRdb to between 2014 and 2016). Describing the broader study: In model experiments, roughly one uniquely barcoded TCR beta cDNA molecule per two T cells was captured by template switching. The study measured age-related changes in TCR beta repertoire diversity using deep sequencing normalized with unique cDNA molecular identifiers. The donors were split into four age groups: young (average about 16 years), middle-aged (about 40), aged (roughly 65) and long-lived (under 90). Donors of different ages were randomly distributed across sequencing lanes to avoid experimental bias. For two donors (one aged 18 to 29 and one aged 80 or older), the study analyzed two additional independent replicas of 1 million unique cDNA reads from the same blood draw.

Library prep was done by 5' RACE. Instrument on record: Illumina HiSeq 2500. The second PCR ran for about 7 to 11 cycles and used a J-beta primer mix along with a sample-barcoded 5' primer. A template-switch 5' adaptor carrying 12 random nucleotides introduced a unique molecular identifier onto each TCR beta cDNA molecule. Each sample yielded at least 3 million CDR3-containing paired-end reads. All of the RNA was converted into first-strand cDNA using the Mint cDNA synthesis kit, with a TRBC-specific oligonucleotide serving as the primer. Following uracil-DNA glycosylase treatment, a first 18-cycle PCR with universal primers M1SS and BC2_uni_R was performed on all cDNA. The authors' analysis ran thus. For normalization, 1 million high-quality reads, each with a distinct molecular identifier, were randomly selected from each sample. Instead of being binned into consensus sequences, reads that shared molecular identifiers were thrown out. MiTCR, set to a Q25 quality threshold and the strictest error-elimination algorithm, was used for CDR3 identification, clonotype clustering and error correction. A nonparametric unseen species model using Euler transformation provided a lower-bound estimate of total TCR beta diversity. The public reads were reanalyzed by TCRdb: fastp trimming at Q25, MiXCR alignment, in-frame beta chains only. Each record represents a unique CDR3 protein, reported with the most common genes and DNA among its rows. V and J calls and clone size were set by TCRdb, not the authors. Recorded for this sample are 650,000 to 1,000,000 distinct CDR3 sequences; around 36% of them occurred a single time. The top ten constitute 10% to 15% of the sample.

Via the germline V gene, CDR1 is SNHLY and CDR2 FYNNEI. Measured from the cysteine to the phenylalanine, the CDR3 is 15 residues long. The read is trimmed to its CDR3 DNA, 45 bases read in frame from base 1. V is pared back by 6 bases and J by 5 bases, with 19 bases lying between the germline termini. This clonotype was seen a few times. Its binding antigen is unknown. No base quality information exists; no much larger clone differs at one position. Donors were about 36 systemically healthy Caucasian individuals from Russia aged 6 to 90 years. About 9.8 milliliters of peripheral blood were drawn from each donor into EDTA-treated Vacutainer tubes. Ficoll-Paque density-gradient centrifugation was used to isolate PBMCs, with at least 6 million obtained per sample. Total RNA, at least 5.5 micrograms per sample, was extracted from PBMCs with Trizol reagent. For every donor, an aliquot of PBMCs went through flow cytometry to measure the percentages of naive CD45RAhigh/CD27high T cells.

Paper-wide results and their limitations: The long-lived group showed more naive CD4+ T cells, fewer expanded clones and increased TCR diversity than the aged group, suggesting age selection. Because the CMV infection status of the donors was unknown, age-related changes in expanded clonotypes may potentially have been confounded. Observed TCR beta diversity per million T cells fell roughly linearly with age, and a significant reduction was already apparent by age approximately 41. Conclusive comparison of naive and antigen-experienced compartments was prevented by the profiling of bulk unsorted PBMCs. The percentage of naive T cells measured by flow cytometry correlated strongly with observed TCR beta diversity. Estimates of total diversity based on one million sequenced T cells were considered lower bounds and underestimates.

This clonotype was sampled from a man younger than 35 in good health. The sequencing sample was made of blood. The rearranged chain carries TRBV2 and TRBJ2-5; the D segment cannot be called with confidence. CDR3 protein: CASRTSAAGGETQYF. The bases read TGTGCCAGCAGGACAAGCGCGGCAGGTGGGGAGACCCAGTACTTC.